The clone carrying this T cell receptor (beta chain) was seen only a few times. Generated by immunoSEQ multiplex PCR, the TCRdb table keeps only in-frame clones and is missing some. The profile shows 55,000 or so clones, around 89% of them singletons. This entry belongs to a study of T cell changes during pregnancy in multiple sclerosis. This CDR3 comprises 11 residues. Germline V gene sequence: CDR1 MNHNS, CDR2 SASEGT. V shed 6 bases and J shed 7 bases, with 7 bases lying between them. This TCR derives from a female donor with multiple sclerosis, enrolled in a pregnancy study. This sequence joins TRBV6-1 and TRBJ2-1, with D uncertain. The sample here was CD4+ T cells from peripheral blood mononuclear cells, taken in the first trimester of pregnancy. The CDR3 coding sequence is TGTGCCAGCAGGCTAGAGAATGAGCAGTTCTTC. Protein: CASRLENEQFF.